This T cell receptor beta chain stems from a study of OX40 agonist ivuxolimab in advanced cancers. About the study: Of the patients, three showed partial responses, one with hepatocellular carcinoma and two with cutaneous melanoma.

TCRdb's table, derived via immunoSEQ multiplex PCR, lists solely in-frame clones and lacks some. In the table there are 49,000 or so clones, roughly nine tenths of which are singletons. CDR1 is LNHDA, CDR2 SQIVND, per germline (reference sequence). There are 15 residues in the CDR3. The V end was cut by 10 bases, the J end by 0 bases, with 15 bases between. The rearrangement links TRBV19 to TRBJ1-4; D is possibly TRBD1 (5 bases). This clonotype originated in an adult with an advanced solid tumor such as melanoma, head and neck, liver or kidney cancer. The specimen comprised CD4+ or CD8+ T cells sorted from blood, sampled in a trial of the OX40 agonist ivuxolimab. The chain's CDR3 is CATLGWGATNEKLFF. CDR3 nucleotide sequence: TGTGCCACCCTAGGGTGGGGGGCAACTAATGAAAAACTGTTTTTT.